The rows below give T cell receptor beta chains drawn from one sample of a study of cytomegalovirus exposure and HLA in healthy donors. The method was immunoSEQ multiplex PCR; TCRdb's version includes in-frame clones alone and lacks a portion of them. The data contain approximately 100,000 clones, 60% to 80% of them singletons. The specimen was PBMCs. The origin of the receptors is a human donor in good health. Both conserved end residues are part of each CDR3. A D gene is named only where the DNA matches it firmly. Not every row has a clone size; where given, it reads once, few, many or a size class.

TRBV6-5	TRBJ2-7	13	NA	NA	TGTGCCAGCAGTGAATACTCCTCCTACGAGCAGTACTTC	CASSEYSSYEQYF
TRBV28	TRBJ2-7	16	TRBD1	once	TGTGCCAGCAACCCCGGACAGGGTCCTGCCTTCTACGAGCAGTACTTC	CASNPGQGPAFYEQYF
TRBV10-1	TRBJ1-1	13	NA	few	TGCGCCAGCCCCCTAGTCATGAACACTGAAGCTTTCTTT	CASPLVMNTEAFF
TRBV28	TRBJ1-2	14	TRBD1	NA	TGTGCCAGCAGGGAAAGGGGACAGGGGGCCGGCTACACCTTC	CASRERGQGAGYTF
TRBV9	TRBJ2-1	12	NA	NA	TGTGCCAGCAGCTACGACAGTCTAGGGCAGTTCTTC	CASSYDSLGQFF
TRBV7-9	TRBJ2-6	13	NA	NA	TGTGCCAGCAGCCGGGCTGGGGCCAACGTCCTGACTTTC	CASSRAGANVLTF
TRBV18	TRBJ1-3	14	NA	NA	TGTGCCAGCTCACCCGGGACATTAGGAAACACCATATATTTT	CASSPGTLGNTIYF
TRBV4-1	TRBJ2-7	16	NA	NA	TGCGCCAGCAGCCCTCACTTAGCTGATATCTCCTACGAGCAGTACTTC	CASSPHLADISYEQYF
TRBV6-5	TRBJ1-2	13	TRBD1	NA	TGTGCCAGCAGGGAGACAGGGGTGGTGGGCTACACCTTC	CASRETGVVGYTF
TRBV7-2	TRBJ2-7	14	TRBD1	few	TGTGCCAGCAGCTATCAGGGGGCATCCTACGAGCAGTACTTC	CASSYQGASYEQYF
TRBV4-1	TRBJ2-5	14	NA	NA	TGCGCCAGCAGCCAAGATACAGTACCAGAGACCCAGTACTTC	CASSQDTVPETQYF
TRBV5-1	TRBJ2-1	18	TRBD2	NA	TGCGCCAGCAGCGCTTGGACTAGCGGGACTACGTACTACAATGAGCAGTTCTTC	CASSAWTSGTTYYNEQFF
TRBV5-4	TRBJ2-3	16	TRBD2	NA	TGTGCCAGCAGTAGGGGTTCTAGCGGTTTACGTGATACGCAGTATTTT	CASSRGSSGLRDTQYF
TRBV4-1	TRBJ1-2	14	NA	NA	TGCGCCAGCAGCCAATGGGAGGGGTCTTATGGCTACACCTTC	CASSQWEGSYGYTF
TRBV13	TRBJ2-1	16	TRBD2	NA	TGTGCCAGCAGCTTATCGCTAGCGGGGGCCGGGTATGAGCAGTTCTTC	CASSLSLAGAGYEQFF
TRBV6-5	TRBJ2-3	15	TRBD2	NA	TGTGCCAGCAGTCCACTAGCGGGGAAGACAGATACGCAGTATTTT	CASSPLAGKTDTQYF
TRBV19	TRBJ1-5	17	TRBD1	NA	TGTGCCAGTAGGCCACTAAGGTCGGGACAGGGCCCTCAGCCCCAGCATTTT	CASRPLRSGQGPQPQHF
TRBV29-1	TRBJ1-1	12	TRBD1	NA	TGCAGGACAGACAGGGATCCCGGTGAAGCTTTCTTT	CRTDRDPGEAFF
TRBV7-2	TRBJ2-6	15	NA	NA	TGTGCCAGCAGTTCCCAGGGTTTTGGGGCCAACGTCCTGACTTTC	CASSSQGFGANVLTF
TRBV27	TRBJ1-6	14	NA	NA	TGTGCCAGCAGTTCGGACTGGCGCGGGTCACCCCTCCACTTT	CASSSDWRGSPLHF
TRBV30	TRBJ1-5	15	TRBD1	NA	TGTGCCTGGAGCTCGAAAATGACAGGGGATCAGCCCCAGCATTTT	CAWSSKMTGDQPQHF
TRBV7-6	TRBJ2-7	11	NA	NA	TGTGCCACCCGTAAGCGGTGGGAGCAGTACTTC	CATRKRWEQYF
TRBV5-4	TRBJ2-1	12	NA	NA	TGTGCCAGCAGCTTGGCGGTTAATGAGCAGTTCTTC	CASSLAVNEQFF
TRBV27	TRBJ2-7	15	TRBD2	NA	TGTGCCAGCAGTTTATCGCCGGGAGGGCCTCATGAGCAGTACTTC	CASSLSPGGPHEQYF
TRBV28	TRBJ1-1	13	NA	NA	TGTGCCAGCAGTTTAACGGGTCGCACTGAAGCTTTCTTT	CASSLTGRTEAFF
TRBV25-1	TRBJ2-1	14	NA	few	TGTGCCAGCAGTGAACCGTTAGCGATCAATGAGCAGTTCTTC	CASSEPLAINEQFF
TRBV5-6	TRBJ2-4	15	TRBD2	NA	TGTGCCAGCAGCTGGGGACTAGCGGGAGGGAACATTCAGTACTTC	CASSWGLAGGNIQYF
TRBV27	TRBJ1-6	12	NA	NA	TGTGCCAGCAGTTTAGAAGGCGGTCCCCTCCACTTT	CASSLEGGPLHF
TRBV5-1	TRBJ2-3	16	NA	NA	TGCGCCAGCAGCCTACCACGGACGGGAAGCACAGATACGCAGTATTTT	CASSLPRTGSTDTQYF
TRBV6-5	TRBJ2-7	16	TRBD2	few	TGTGCCAGCAGTTTCCTCGGACTAGCGGGAGTAGGCGAGCAGTACTTC	CASSFLGLAGVGEQYF
TRBV6-4	TRBJ2-1	14	TRBD2	NA	TGTGCCAGCAGTGAACGGGTAGCGGGCACTGAGCAGTTCTTC	CASSERVAGTEQFF
TRBV28	TRBJ2-3	13	NA	NA	TGTGCCAGCAGTCCCCCTTCCACAGATACGCAGTATTTT	CASSPPSTDTQYF
TRBV20-1	TRBJ2-7	10	NA	NA	TGCAGTGCAAAGCGATACGAGCAGTACTTC	CSAKRYEQYF
TRBV5-6	TRBJ1-6	18	NA	NA	TGTGCCAGCAGTTATTTGACAGCCCCAGGCTCCTATAATTCACCCCTCCACTTT	CASSYLTAPGSYNSPLHF
TRBV5-1	TRBJ2-3	14	TRBD1	NA	TGCGCCAGTTGGACAGGGGCCGTCACAGATACGCAGTATTTT	CASWTGAVTDTQYF
TRBV7-9	TRBJ1-1	17	NA	NA	TGTGCCAGCAGCTTATGGGGAAAGGGGCAGGGCAACACTGAAGCTTTCTTT	CASSLWGKGQGNTEAFF
TRBV10-3	TRBJ2-3	15	TRBD2	once	TGTGCCATCAGGGCTCGCGGGAGCAGCACAGATACGCAGTATTTT	CAIRARGSSTDTQYF
TRBV10-3	TRBJ2-7	13	TRBD2	few	TGTGCCATCTCAACTAGCGGGGTCTACGAGCAGTACTTC	CAISTSGVYEQYF
TRBV19	TRBJ2-7	15	TRBD1	NA	TGTGCCAGTAGTATATCACAGGGGGCCTCCTACGAGCAGTACTTC	CASSISQGASYEQYF